This entry features one T cell receptor beta chain sequence. The antigen remains undetermined. This record belongs to a study of blood T cells in healthy people across ages. Findings of the study overall: Age showed a roughly linear inverse relationship with TCR beta diversity per million T cells.

A minimum of 7 million PBMCs was isolated per sample. Each sample provided at least 6 micrograms of extracted total RNA. A second roughly 6 to 11 cycle PCR used barcoded and J-beta primers. Each cDNA was tagged by a template-switch adaptor containing 12 random nucleotides. Via MiXCR, TCRdb re-called the 5' RACE reads, giving one row per CDR3 protein. The sample lists 850,000 to 1,000,000 distinct CDR3 sequences, around 54% occurring once. The CDR3 has 12 amino acids. Germline lookup yields CDR1 MDHEN and CDR2 SYDVKM. The V and J ends lost 4 bases and 10 bases respectively, with 11 bases between them. The clonotype was recovered from a woman in her sixties or seventies in good health. V and J are TRBV28 and TRBJ2-1; the D call may be TRBD1 or TRBD2 (6 bases each). The sample consisted of blood. The CDR3 DNA reads TGTGCCAGCAGTTCGAGGGGGAGGGAGCAGTTCTTC. Translating gives CASSSRGREQFF.